This TCR beta chain was obtained from a study of cytotoxic CD8 clonotypes in ibrutinib-treated CLL. The wider study: Patient counts were around 10 relapsed/refractory, more than 14 treatment-naive and about 18 IGHV unmutated.

Findings of the study overall: Clonality was higher at ibrutinib response and returned toward baseline at progression.

This clone has a handful of counts. Its antigen is unidentified. Data came from immunoSEQ multiplex PCR; TCRdb stores just in-frame clones and leaves some out. The table shows 20,000 to 30,000 clones, with 55% to 75% occurring only once. Looked up from germline, CDR1 is SGHVS and CDR2 is FQNEAQ. Deletions cut 3 bases from V and 8 bases from J, with 10 bases between. The CDR3 has 13 residues. This sequence was found in a human donor with chronic lymphocytic leukemia. The input for sequencing was PBMCs, taken after 12 months of ibrutinib treatment. The rearrangement links TRBV7-8 to TRBJ1-4; unclear D gene. CDR3: CASSLGPREKLFF. CDR3 nucleotide sequence: TGTGCCAGCAGCTTGGGTCCCCGCGAAAAACTGTTTTTT.